This is a list of T cell receptor beta chains from one sample in a study of vaccination and CD4 T cells after COVID-19. Via MiXCR, TCRdb re-called the PCR reads, giving one row per CDR3 protein. Of about 13,000 distinct CDR3 sequences in the sample, about 46% were seen once. Antigen specificity for these receptors is unknown. The sample was cultured CD4+ T cells from blood. The receptors were sampled from a human donor with COVID-19. CDR3s include the opening cysteine and the closing phenylalanine or tryptophan. D genes are given only for firm matches. Not every row has a clone size; where given, it reads once, few, many or a size class.

abundance: .
d_gene: TRBD1
j_gene: TRBJ2-5
v_gene: TRBV6-1
CDR3aa: CAKPGSGQTYQETQYF
CDR3nt: TGTGCCAAGCCGGGGTCGGGACAGACCTACCAAGAGACCCAGTACTTC

abundance: few
d_gene: TRBD1
j_gene: TRBJ1-5
v_gene: TRBV7-2
CDR3aa: CASSSSGGGNQPQHF
CDR3nt: TGTGCCAGCAGCTCGTCAGGGGGAGGCAATCAGCCCCAGCATTTT

abundance: few
d_gene: .
j_gene: TRBJ1-2
v_gene: TRBV30
CDR3aa: CAWGGGTLWYGYTF
CDR3nt: TGTGCCTGGGGAGGGGGGACCCTTTGGTATGGCTACACCTTC

abundance: .
d_gene: .
j_gene: TRBJ1-5
v_gene: TRBV7-2
CDR3aa: CASSLDTGNQPQHF
CDR3nt: TGTGCCAGCAGCTTAGATACAGGAAATCAGCCCCAGCATTTT

abundance: few
d_gene: .
j_gene: TRBJ1-3
v_gene: TRBV6-2/TRBV6-3
CDR3aa: CATYFGRNSGNTIYF
CDR3nt: TGTGCCACCTATTTCGGACGGAACTCTGGAAACACCATATATTTT

abundance: .
d_gene: .
j_gene: TRBJ1-6
v_gene: TRBV7-9
CDR3aa: CASSVFRLDNSPLHF
CDR3nt: TGTGCCAGCAGCGTCTTTAGGTTGGATAATTCACCCCTCCACTTT

abundance: .
d_gene: .
j_gene: TRBJ1-1
v_gene: TRBV7-3
CDR3aa: CASSPRVGQATEAFF
CDR3nt: TGTGCCAGCAGCCCCAGGGTGGGGCAAGCCACTGAAGCTTTCTTT

abundance: .
d_gene: TRBD1
j_gene: TRBJ2-2
v_gene: TRBV5-6
CDR3aa: CASSLGQGGTGELFF
CDR3nt: TGTGCCAGCAGCCTGGGACAGGGCGGTACCGGGGAGCTGTTTTTT

abundance: .
d_gene: TRBD1
j_gene: TRBJ1-2
v_gene: TRBV2
CDR3aa: CASRAGGLGYTF
CDR3nt: TGTGCCAGCAGGGCAGGGGGCCTTGGCTACACCTTC

abundance: .
d_gene: TRBD1
j_gene: TRBJ1-2
v_gene: TRBV12-3/TRBV12-4
CDR3aa: CASSLARTGLGGYTF
CDR3nt: TGTGCCAGCAGTTTAGCGCGGACAGGTTTGGGAGGCTACACCTTC

abundance: few
d_gene: TRBD1
j_gene: TRBJ2-7
v_gene: TRBV20-1
CDR3aa: CSALPPGTGKYEQYF
CDR3nt: TGCAGTGCTTTACCTCCCGGGACAGGGAAATACGAGCAGTACTTC

abundance: .
d_gene: .
j_gene: TRBJ2-3
v_gene: TRBV19
CDR3aa: CASSIAAVRTDTQYF
CDR3nt: TGTGCCAGTAGTATTGCGGCGGTACGCACAGATACGCAGTATTTT